A selection of T cell receptor beta chains follows, all from one sample in a study of blood T cell repertoires in COVID-19. The protocol was immunoSEQ multiplex PCR, while the TCRdb copy is restricted to in-frame clones and leaves out a portion. Altogether 50,000 or so clones are present, over 75% being singletons, with the ten largest covering around 15%. The sequenced material came from peripheral blood. Every receptor here comes from a man between 65 and 79 years old with acute or convalescent COVID-19. Each CDR3 is given without its conserved first and last residue.

cdr3_aa,j_call,v_call
ASSLQYHTQYGYT,TRBJ1-2,TRBV3-1/TRBV3-2
ASSVTGTTYNEQF,TRBJ2-1,TRBV5-1
ASSMVGPGTGELF,TRBJ2-2,TRBV19
ASSLRESGEQY,TRBJ2-7,TRBV5-1
ASSASRRELSYEQY,TRBJ2-7,TRBV6-1
ASSVGQGPLNYGYT,TRBJ1-2,TRBV6-1
ASSYSSRLNEKLF,TRBJ1-4,TRBV6-5
ASSYQTSGNSYEQY,TRBJ2-7,TRBV6-2/TRBV6-3
ASSSNGGGYGYT,TRBJ1-2,TRBV5-1
ASSARRGRMTGELF,TRBJ2-2,TRBV14
ASSLTPGQNTEAF,TRBJ1-1,TRBV5-1
ASSQVALAVNNEQF,TRBJ2-1,TRBV3-1/TRBV3-2
ASSLRAGGPGANVLT,TRBJ2-6,TRBV11-2
ASSATRTSGGYTDTQY,TRBJ2-3,TRBV7-2
ASRTNAQGRGNTGELF,TRBJ2-2,TRBV2
ASSPGGSANEKLF,TRBJ1-4,TRBV7-2
ASSDGIGQISSNTIY,TRBJ1-3,TRBV10-1
ASSLSGSEGGAQY,TRBJ2-3,TRBV9
SPRSVGGANTEAF,TRBJ1-1,TRBV29-1
ASSATAQNTEAF,TRBJ1-1,TRBV9
ASSIQTGVGTEAF,TRBJ1-1,TRBV19
SVVGLAGNEQF,TRBJ2-1,TRBV29-1
ASKTLGGTGVTGELF,TRBJ2-2,TRBV27
ASNSLVAGVGEQF,TRBJ2-1,TRBV6-4
ASSLYSLNTEAF,TRBJ1-1,TRBV5-1